This T cell receptor (beta chain) originates from a study of T cells after yellow fever vaccination. This CDR3 is built from 14 residues. The V end was cut by 0 bases, the J end by 4 bases, with 7 bases between. CDR1 is LGHNA, CDR2 YNFKEQ, per germline. Using its own MiXCR run on the 5' RACE reads, TCRdb lists one record per CDR3 protein. The sample yields 450,000 to 550,000 distinct CDR3 sequences, just over 20% seen once. The TCR comes from a man aged 18 to 29 who received the YFV17D yellow fever vaccine. This chain joins TRBV4-2 and TRBJ2-1; D not resolved. The sample in question was PBMCs, obtained approximately 22 days after the first yellow fever vaccination. CDR3: CASSQDRLYNEQFF. DNA of the CDR3: TGTGCCAGCAGCCAAGATAGACTGTACAATGAGCAGTTCTTC.